Shown below are 5 T cell receptor beta chains from a single sample sequenced in a study of cytomegalovirus exposure and HLA in healthy donors. The data were produced by immunoSEQ multiplex PCR, yet TCRdb's version contains in-frame clones alone and is incomplete. The sample has 40,000 to 55,000 clones, 88% seen once; the top ten hold 6% to 8%. The sample comprised PBMCs. These receptors were collected from a woman aged 30 to 39 in good health and CMV-seronegative.

The CDR3 sequence is CASRRTGGSSYEQYF. In DNA form, the CDR3 reads TGCGCCAGCAGAAGGACAGGGGGTAGCTCCTACGAGCAGTACTTC. The chain joins TRBV5-1 to TRBJ2-7; 10 nucleotides align to TRBD1. Germline CDR1 SGHRS, CDR2 YFSETQ. Trimming cost V 5 bases and J 0 bases; bases outside gene matches: 5. The CDR3 spans 15 residues.

CDR3 bases: TGCAGCGTTCCGGCAGGGGAGACCCAGTACTTC. Translated, it gives CSVPAGETQYF. The rearrangement joins TRBV29-1 to TRBJ2-5, with D perhaps matching TRBD1 (5 bases). CDR1 SQVTM and CDR2 ANQGSEA come from the germline V gene. The CDR3 length is 11 residues. V lost 5 bases and J 5 bases, leaving 9 bases between the germline ends.

The chain links TRBV5-4 to TRBJ2-7; tentatively, D is TRBD2 (5 bases). Germline assignment: CDR1 SGHNT and CDR2 YYREEE (reference sequence). Trimming removed 1 base at V and 9 bases at J, with 11 bases between. The CDR3 is 12 amino acids. The CDR3 nucleotides are TGTGCCAGCAGCTTGAATTCGGGAACGCAGTACTTC. The encoded protein is CASSLNSGTQYF.

The chain couples TRBV7-9 to TRBJ1-2; D is uncertain. V lost 4 bases to trimming and J lost 7 bases, with 19 bases between them. This CDR3 region has 15 residues. Germline V lookup: CDR1 SEHNR, CDR2 FQNEAQ (reference sequence). The CDR3 spells CASSSMTGNSIGYTF. The CDR3 bases are TGTGCCAGCAGCTCTATGACGGGGAATTCTATTGGCTACACCTTC.

V usage is TRBV7-9 and J usage is TRBJ2-7; 8 bases agree with TRBD1. This CDR3 has 14 residues. From germline, CDR1 is SEHNR and CDR2 FQNEAQ (reference sequence). Trimming took 5 bases from V and 1 from J; bases not matched to a gene: 4. The CDR3 reads CASSPRTGSYEQYF. The CDR3 DNA follows: TGTGCCAGCAGCCCTCGGACAGGGTCCTACGAGCAGTACTTC.